This T cell receptor (beta chain) was found in a study of OX40 agonist ivuxolimab in advanced cancers. The assay was immunoSEQ multiplex PCR, and TCRdb's table has in-frame clones only and misses some. Of more than 100,000 clones listed, about nine tenths were seen once; the top ten hold around 0.99%. V lost 5 bases and J lost 0, with 17 bases in between. The CDR3 covers 17 residues. CDR1 is LNHDA and CDR2 is SQIVND in the germline V gene (reference sequence). This chain uses TRBV19 with TRBJ2-1; D may be TRBD2 (6 bases). The sample was CD4+ or CD8+ T cells sorted from blood, taken in a trial of the OX40 agonist ivuxolimab. The clonotype originates from an adult with an advanced solid tumor such as melanoma, head and neck, liver or kidney cancer. CDR3 coding DNA: TGTGCCAGTAGTGCCCCGGGACTGCCGAGCTCCTACAATGAGCAGTTCTTC. Amino acid sequence: CASSAPGLPSSYNEQFF.